This T cell receptor beta chain stems from a study of cytomegalovirus exposure and HLA in healthy donors. Profiled with immunoSEQ multiplex PCR; TCRdb holds only in-frame clones, not every one. Of 150,000 to 200,000 clones detected, about 88% appear once; the ten largest clones hold around 3%. A word on this clone: Its specificity is unknown.

Study outcomes and limitations: Rare sequences made up most TCRs, while some public TCRs were found in many donors. In vitro checks showed that three CMV-associated chains really do target CMV antigens. Published work reported that the classifier diagnosed cytomegalovirus status with high specificity and sensitivity.

The V end lost 4 bases, the J end lost 6 bases, and 13 bases lay between the germline ends. Per germline, CDR1 SNHLY and CDR2 FYNNEI. The CDR3 loop spans 14 amino acids. The TCR was taken from a man younger than 35 in good health and CMV-seronegative. The sequenced sample consisted of PBMCs. The chain is built from TRBV2 and TRBJ1-5, with D perhaps matching TRBD1 (6 bases). The CDR3 here is CASSARQAGQPQHF. DNA for the CDR3: TGTGCCAGCAGTGCCCGACAGGCGGGTCAGCCCCAGCATTTT.